This TCR beta chain was sequenced in a study of T cell repertoires in cytomegalovirus infection. The table lists this clonotype with many counts. Using its own MiXCR run on the reads, TCRdb lists one record per CDR3 protein. There are 310,000 or so distinct CDR3 sequences in the sample; about 8.8% occur only once, and around 2.4% lies in the top ten. CDR1 and CDR2 (germline): SGHNT, YENEEA. CDR3 length equals 15 residues. Trimming removed 3 bases at V and 1 base at J, with 12 bases between. The chain is built from TRBV11-3 and TRBJ1-1; no definite D call. The sequenced material came from PBMCs. The sequence was obtained from a human donor in good health (CMV status not recorded). Some clones in this sample may be carry-over from other donors' samples. The CDR3: CASSLMGERNTEAFF. The DNA for the CDR3 is TGTGCCAGCAGCTTGATGGGAGAGAGGAACACTGAAGCTTTCTTT.